The 6 T cell receptor beta chains below come from one sample, sequenced in a study of a mutant IDH1 vaccine in newly diagnosed glioma. As to time point: week 5, during vaccination. Vaccination used 300 ug of mutant IDH1 20-mer peptide per dose, with topical imiquimod. Sequenced by immunoSEQ multiplex PCR; TCRdb stores in-frame clones only, minus some. The table has tens of thousands of clones, more than 60% seen once; the top ten hold roughly 7%. These receptors have no identified antigens. Sequenced here: PBMCs, sampled from a glioma patient whose treatment included an IDH1 peptide vaccine. These receptors all stem from a man aged 40-49 years with glioma. Some clones in this sample may be carry-over from other donors' samples.

The chain combines TRBV6-1 with TRBJ2-7; no clear D. From germline, CDR1 is MNHNS and CDR2 SASEGT. There are 11 residues in the CDR3. V was shortened by 6 bases and J by 5 bases, with 8 bases between the two germline ends. CDR3 sequence reads: CASSLLHEQYF. The CDR3 DNA is TGTGCCAGCAGCCTACTTCACGAGCAGTACTTC.

The CDR3 coding sequence is TGTGCCATCATGGGCCAAGGTGGAAACACCATATATTTT. Translated, it gives CAIMGQGGNTIYF. The chain has TRBV10-3 and TRBJ1-3; D not certain. V lost 7 bases, J lost 3 bases, and 10 bases lay in between. CDR3 length: 13 residues. Germline V gene lookup returns CDR1 ENHRY and CDR2 SYGVKD.

This chain connects TRBV11-1 to TRBJ1-2, with a possible D match to TRBD1 (5 bases). The CDR3 totals 13 residues. Germline lookup yields CDR1 SGHAT and CDR2 FQDESV (reference sequence). V was trimmed by 5 bases and J by 2 bases, leaving 9 bases between them. CDR3 sequence reads: CASSHQGNYGYTF. The DNA for the CDR3 is TGTGCCAGCAGCCACCAGGGAAACTATGGCTACACCTTC.

This clone was seen a few times. V gene TRBV27 combines with J gene TRBJ1-1; D uncertain. Germline assignment: CDR1 MNHEY and CDR2 SMNVEV (reference sequence). The CDR3 consists of 13 residues. With 0 bases removed from V and 6 bases from J, the gap between germline ends came to 8 bases. CDR3: CASSLSAGAEAFF. CDR3 coding DNA: TGTGCCAGCAGTTTATCGGCAGGAGCTGAAGCTTTCTTT.

The chain employs TRBV2 and TRBJ2-1; no clear D gene. This CDR3 is 10 amino acids long. V was shortened by 6 bases and J by 8 bases, with 5 bases between the two germline ends. Germline-derived CDR1 and CDR2 are SNHLY and FYNNEI. In DNA form, the CDR3 reads TGTGCCAGCAGCTCGGATGAGCAGTTCTTC. Its translation is CASSSDEQFF.

The CDR3 bases are TGCGCCAGCAGCCTCCCCGGGACAGAAGTAAACAATGAGCAGTTCTTC. Its protein is CASSLPGTEVNNEQFF. The J gene is TRBJ2-1, the V gene TRBV4-1; 7 bases agree with TRBD1. The length of the CDR3 is 16 residues. Germline V CDR1 and CDR2: MGHRA, YSYEKL. V gave up 4 bases and J gave up 5 bases; unmatched junction bases: 11.